A single sample gave rise to the 22 T cell receptor beta chains below, sequenced in a study of identical twins. Each CDR3 protein gets one entry after TCRdb re-called the 5' RACE reads with MiXCR. The data show a few hundred thousand distinct CDR3 sequences, with roughly an eighth seen just once and approximately 0.98% held by the top ten. The same sample was also studied in work on yellow fever vaccine responses in identical twins.

The sample consisted of CD4+ T cells sorted from blood. These receptors originate from a woman aged 18-29 years in good health.

As DNA, the CDR3 is TGTGCCAGCAGTTTCGGGACAGCGACCGATGGCTACACCTTC. It is translated as CASSFGTATDGYTF. The J gene is TRBJ1-2, the V gene TRBV28; 7 bases are shared with TRBD1. V lost 3 bases and J lost 6; bases outside the gene matches: 7. This CDR3 comprises 14 residues. CDR1 is MDHEN and CDR2 is SYDVKM in the germline V gene.

This clonotype has only one observation. The rearrangement joins TRBV7-2 to TRBJ2-1, with a tentative D call TRBD2 (6 bases). Germline CDR1 and CDR2: SGHTA and FQGNSA. The CDR3 runs to 16 residues. V shed 1 base and J shed 9 bases, with 19 bases lying between them. The DNA for the CDR3 is TGTGCCAGCAGCTTAGGCGGCGGGACCACCGTGGTTGAGCAGTTCTTC. Translated, it gives CASSLGGGTTVVEQFF.

This chain joins TRBV20-1 and TRBJ2-7; tentatively, D is TRBD1 (5 bases). Trimming took off 0 bases at V and 2 bases at J, with 14 bases between the two ends. The CDR3 has 15 amino acids. Germline assignment: CDR1 DFQATT and CDR2 SNEGSKA (reference sequence). Written as DNA, the CDR3 is TGCAGTGCTAGAGATCTCGGCAGGGCCACCTACGAGCAGTACTTC. Its protein is CSARDLGRATYEQYF.

This clonotype was seen repeatedly, ten times or more. The gene calls are TRBV4-1 and TRBJ2-7, with D uncertain. The germline gives CDR1 MGHRA, CDR2 YSYEKL. The V end lost 1 base, the J end lost 5 bases, and 12 bases lay between the germline ends. The CDR3 contains 14 residues. The CDR3 reads CASSQGGAIHEQYF. CDR3 DNA: TGCGCCAGCAGCCAAGGTGGCGCGATCCACGAGCAGTACTTC.

The V and J genes are TRBV29-1 and TRBJ2-7, with D perhaps given as TRBD1 or TRBD2 (5 bases each). CDR1 SQVTM and CDR2 ANQGSEA come from the germline V gene. The CDR3 runs to 16 residues. Between the trimmed V and J ends, which lost 7 bases and 3 bases, there was a span of 25 bases. The DNA for the CDR3 is TGCAGCGATAACACCCGTCCCCCGTCAGGGAGCTACGAGCAGTACTTC. This gives the protein CSDNTRPPSGSYEQYF.

This clonotype showed up just a few times. The chain employs TRBV4-3 and TRBJ1-1, with D perhaps TRBD1 (5 bases). Trimming cost V 1 base and J 5 bases, with 20 bases left between them. The V gene's germline CDR1 is LGHNA and CDR2 YSLEER. This CDR3 contains 17 residues. CDR3 DNA: TGCGCCAGCAGCCAAGTAGGCGGCGGCCAGGGAAGAACTGAAGCTTTCTTT. Translated: CASSQVGGGQGRTEAFF.

This clonotype was observed a few times. The chain recombines TRBV11-2 with TRBJ2-1, with TRBD1 matching 8 bases. The germline V gene has CDR1 SGHAT and CDR2 FQNNGV. The V and J ends lost 3 bases and 6 bases, in that order; junction bases with no gene match: 16. The CDR3 totals 18 residues. As DNA, the CDR3 is TGTGCCAGCAGCTTCTCCTTGGTGGGGACAGGTAGTATCAATGAGCAGTTCTTC. This gives the protein CASSFSLVGTGSINEQFF.

The chain employs TRBV15 and TRBJ2-3, with 8 bases identical to TRBD1. CDR1 LNHNV and CDR2 YYDKDF come from the germline V gene (reference sequence). After removal of 6 bases from V and 4 bases from J, the junction contained 12 bases not matched to a gene. The CDR3 totals 16 residues. In DNA, the CDR3 is TGTGCCACCAGTCTAGCCCGGACAGGGAGGTCAGATACGCAGTATTTT. This sequence encodes CATSLARTGRSDTQYF. Combining the CDR3 with reference TRBV15 and TRBJ2-3 gives the whole variable domain DAMVIQNPRYQVTQFGKPVTLSCSQTLNHNVMYWYQQKSSQAPKLLFHYYDKDFNNEADTPDNFQSRRPNTSFCFLDIRSPGLGDTAMYLCATSLARTGRSDTQYFGPGTRLTVL.

The chain recombines TRBV15 with TRBJ1-5; 12 bases fit TRBD1. Germline V CDR1 and CDR2: LNHNV, YYDKDF (reference sequence). This CDR3 comprises 15 residues. V lost 8 bases and J lost 11; bases outside the gene matches: 13. CDR3 loop: CATAPGTGGYMSQHF. The DNA of the CDR3 is TGTGCCACCGCTCCCGGGACAGGGGGCTACATGTCCCAGCATTTT.

This clonotype was observed many times. The J gene is TRBJ2-7, the V gene TRBV4-3, with D hard to call. The germline CDR1 and CDR2 sequences are LGHNA and YSLEER. Trimming took off 0 bases at V and 1 base at J, with 10 bases between the two ends. The CDR3 covers 15 residues. The CDR3 protein is CASSQDSRPSYEQYF. DNA of the CDR3: TGCGCCAGCAGCCAAGATAGCAGGCCATCCTACGAGCAGTACTTC.

V is TRBV7-2 and J is TRBJ2-1, with D perhaps matching TRBD2 (7 bases). This CDR3 has 17 residues. Trimming took off 2 bases at V and 1 base at J, with 15 bases between the two ends. Per germline, CDR1 SGHTA and CDR2 FQGNSA. CDR3: CASSLKGGGGSYNEQFF. DNA for the CDR3: TGTGCCAGCAGCTTAAAGGGGGGGGGCGGATCCTACAATGAGCAGTTCTTC.

This clonotype was seen only a few times. The chain links TRBV12-3 or TRBV12-4 to TRBJ2-3; 9 nucleotides match TRBD2. CDR3 length: 15 residues. Trimming took 3 bases from V and 5 from J; bases not matched to a gene: 6. The CDR3 reads CASSFGAGGRDTQYF. CDR3 sequence (DNA): TGTGCCAGCAGTTTCGGGGCGGGGGGGCGAGATACGCAGTATTTT.

In this sample, this clonotype turned up a few times. The chain uses TRBV15 and TRBJ1-6; 8 positions agree with TRBD1. The CDR3 totals 16 residues. The V segment lost 6 bases and the J segment 8 bases; nucleotides outside the gene matches: 12. The V gene's germline CDR1 is LNHNV and CDR2 YYDKDF (reference sequence). CDR3 loop: CATRHDSQGVHSPLHF. The CDR3 DNA reads TGTGCCACCAGACACGATTCACAGGGGGTCCATTCACCCCTCCACTTT.

The J gene is TRBJ2-7, the V gene TRBV27; no reliable D call. Germline CDR1 is MNHEY and CDR2 is SMNVEV (reference sequence). The germline V and J ends were trimmed by 3 bases and 2 bases, with 11 bases remaining between them. There are 14 residues in the CDR3. The DNA for the CDR3 is TGTGCCAGCAGTTTCCGTGCCACGCCCTACGAGCAGTACTTC. Its translation: CASSFRATPYEQYF.

The chain joins TRBV27 to TRBJ2-5, with 8 bases that match TRBD2. The CDR3 spans 16 residues. Trimming removed 2 bases from V and 5 bases from J; junction bases left unmatched: 10. Looked up from germline, CDR1 is MNHEY and CDR2 is SMNVEV (reference sequence). CDR3 nucleotide sequence: TGTGCCAGCAGTTTAGTTTTGACGGGGGGGCACGAGACCCAGTACTTC. It specifies CASSLVLTGGHETQYF.

This chain links TRBV29-1 with TRBJ1-2; the match to TRBD1 covers 7 bases. CDR1 SQVTM and CDR2 ANQGSEA come from the germline V gene. This CDR3 is 11 amino acids long. V was clipped by 7 bases and J by 6 bases; unmatched bases: 5. CDR3 nucleotide sequence: TGCAGCGCTAATCAGGGGGATGGCTACACCTTC. Translated: CSANQGDGYTF.

The CDR3: CASTPLGLGTDTQYF. The CDR3 bases are TGTGCCAGCACGCCACTGGGGCTAGGTACAGATACGCAGTATTTT. This chain links TRBV25-1 with TRBJ2-3, with a tentative D call TRBD1 (5 bases). The CDR3 spans 15 residues. Germline V gives CDR1 MGHDK, CDR2 SYGVNS. Trimming stripped 7 bases from V and 3 bases from J, with 17 bases between.

This clonotype was seen many times. The chain combines TRBV5-1 with TRBJ2-7; either TRBD1 or TRBD2 may supply D (5 bases each). The CDR3 has 13 amino acids. In germline, CDR1 is SGHRS, CDR2 YFSETQ. V lost 3 bases to trimming and J lost 6 bases, with 13 bases between them. The CDR3 is CASSSGTSLEQYF. CDR3 DNA sequence: TGCGCCAGCAGCTCTGGGACCTCTCTCGAGCAGTACTTC.

The gene calls are TRBV7-2 and TRBJ2-6, with D perhaps matching TRBD1 (7 bases). There are 16 residues in the CDR3. Between the trimmed V and J ends, which lost 7 bases and 0 bases, there was a span of 13 bases. From germline, CDR1 is SGHTA and CDR2 FQGNSA. The DNA for the CDR3 is TGTGCCAGCACCGCAGGGGGGTTCTCTGGGGCCAACGTCCTGACTTTC. It encodes CASTAGGFSGANVLTF.

This clonotype was recorded many times. CDR3 nucleotides: TGTGCCAGCAGCGTAGACACCTCGCCGGGGGCTCTGTCCTACAATGAGCAGTTCTTC. Translated, it gives CASSVDTSPGALSYNEQFF. The chain combines TRBV9 with TRBJ2-1; D may be TRBD1 or TRBD2 (6 bases each). Germline CDR1 and CDR2: SGDLS and YYNGEE. The ends were cut back, 0 bases at V and 1 base at J, with 20 bases in the middle. The CDR3 length is 19 residues.

This clonotype was seen a single time. The J gene is TRBJ2-1, the V gene TRBV19; D gene uncertain. Germline values: CDR1 LNHDA, CDR2 SQIVND (reference sequence). CDR3 length: 14 amino acids. Trimming cost V 5 bases and J 6 bases, with 14 bases left between them. The CDR3 sequence: CASSLSQTRNEQFF. As DNA, the CDR3 is TGTGCCAGTAGTCTAAGCCAGACTCGCAATGAGCAGTTCTTC.

This clonotype has only a few counts. The chain combines TRBV24-1 with TRBJ2-1, with a weak D call TRBD1 (6 bases). The CDR3 length is 14 residues. Per the germline V gene, CDR1 is KGHDR and CDR2 is SFDVKD. V dropped 3 bases and J dropped 10 bases, with 15 bases sitting between them. CDR3 DNA: TGTGCCACCAGTGATCCCCCAGGGGTTCCGGAGCAGTTCTTC. Translation gives CATSDPPGVPEQFF.